Presented here are 26 T cell receptor beta chains from one specimen sequenced in a study of response to subunit inactivated influenza vaccine. MiXCR was run by TCRdb on the RT-PCR reads, yielding one entry per CDR3 protein. The table lists around 710,000 distinct CDR3 sequences, around 14% of them singletons, with approximately 6.5% in the top ten. The sample consisted of PBMCs from blood, taken around 15 days before vaccination. The receptor set was obtained from a man in his fifties or sixties who received an inactivated influenza vaccine.

This clonotype was found a few times. The V gene is TRBV10-3, the J gene TRBJ1-2; 7 bases map to TRBD1. CDR3 length equals 13 residues. Germline V gene lookup returns CDR1 ENHRY and CDR2 SYGVKD. V gave up 6 bases and J gave up 2 bases; unmatched junction bases: 3. CDR3 region: CAIRPGQNYGYTF. In DNA form, the CDR3 reads TGTGCCATCAGGCCGGGACAGAACTATGGCTACACCTTC.

The rearrangement joins TRBV11-2 to TRBJ2-3, with TRBD2 matching over 15 bases. Trimming at V came to 5 bases and at J to 1 base, leaving 4 bases not matched to a gene. CDR3 size: 17 residues. The V gene's germline CDR1 is SGHAT and CDR2 FQNNGV. The CDR3 here is CASSTGLAGGRTDTQYF. CDR3 nucleotide sequence: TGTGCCAGCAGCACGGGACTAGCGGGGGGACGCACAGATACGCAGTATTTT.

The rearrangement links TRBV6-1 to TRBJ2-5, with a weak D call TRBD2 (5 bases). Deletions cut 6 bases from V and 4 bases from J, with 18 bases between. CDR3 length equals 15 residues. Per the germline V gene, CDR1 is MNHNS and CDR2 is SASEGT. The CDR3 is CASSLMFGVSETQYF. For the CDR3, the DNA is TGTGCCAGCAGCCTCATGTTCGGGGTTTCAGAGACCCAGTACTTC.

Worth noting for this clonotype: One end of the junction varies from germline; a read error may be responsible. This chain links TRBV5-1 with TRBJ2-2; D might be TRBD2 (6 bases). Germline CDR1 is SGHRS and CDR2 is YFSETQ. This CDR3 is 18 amino acids long. The CDR3 coding sequence is TGCGCCGGCAGCCCCCGCCCTTCTAGCGCCGCGAACACCGGGGAGCTGTTTTTT. Its protein is CAGSPRPSSAANTGELFF.

The chain combines TRBV18 with TRBJ2-2; no clear D gene. The V gene's germline CDR1 is KGHSH and CDR2 LQKENI. V was pared by 4 bases and J by 2 bases, with 11 bases between. The CDR3 consists of 15 residues. The CDR3 protein is CASSRQKSNTGELFF. The CDR3, as DNA: TGTGCCAGCTCACGCCAGAAATCAAACACCGGGGAGCTGTTTTTT.

There are a few counts of this clonotype. The chain links TRBV20-1 to TRBJ1-2; D ambiguous. V lost 0 bases to trimming and J lost 13 bases, with 15 bases between them. The CDR3 is 12 amino acids. Germline V gives CDR1 DFQATT, CDR2 SNEGSKA (reference sequence). CDR3 bases: TGCAGTGCTAGAGATCCAGGACGGACGTTCACCTTC. Encoded protein: CSARDPGRTFTF.

This sequence joins TRBV7-8 and TRBJ2-2; no firm D call. This CDR3 has 15 residues. Trimming removed 4 bases at V and 0 bases at J, with 9 bases between. CDR1 and CDR2 from the germline V gene are SGHVS and FQNEAQ. This chain's CDR3 is CASSSLASNTGELFF. The CDR3 DNA follows: TGTGCCAGCAGCTCCCTGGCGTCGAACACCGGGGAGCTGTTTTTT.

This clonotype was counted ten times or more. The chain couples TRBV3-1 to TRBJ2-1, with 8 bases fitting TRBD2. The V and J ends lost 4 bases and 9 bases, in that order; junction bases with no gene match: 11. Germline lookup yields CDR1 LGHDT and CDR2 YNNKEL (reference sequence). The CDR3 has 15 residues. The chain's CDR3 is CASSRRGIGGGEQFF. The CDR3 DNA reads as TGTGCCAGCAGCCGAAGAGGTATCGGGGGGGGTGAGCAGTTCTTC.

V gene TRBV20-1 combines with J gene TRBJ1-6, with D maybe TRBD1 (5 bases). The CDR3 contains 14 residues. Trimming removed 2 bases from V and 8 bases from J, with 13 bases in between. Germline V gene data show CDR1 as DFQATT and CDR2 as SNEGSKA (reference sequence). CDR3 nucleotide sequence: TGCAGTGCTAGACCGCCCCTGGGGGATTCACCCCTCCACTTT. Amino acids: CSARPPLGDSPLHF.

This clonotype was detected a few times. The chain links TRBV4-3 to TRBJ2-7, with TRBD1 identical over 7 bases. CDR1 is LGHNA, CDR2 YSLEER, per germline. Trimming removed 2 bases from V and 3 bases from J; junction bases left unmatched: 7. This CDR3 is built from 15 residues. The CDR3 nucleotides are TGCGCCAGCAGCCAATCGACAGGGAACCTCTACGAGCAGTACTTC. Translation gives CASSQSTGNLYEQYF.

The chain recombines TRBV7-2 with TRBJ2-2; the D is unclear. The length of the CDR3 is 16 residues. Trimming removed 0 bases from V and 0 bases from J, with 8 bases in between. Looked up from germline, CDR1 is SGHTA and CDR2 is FQGNSA. The CDR3 DNA sequence: TGTGCCAGCAGCTTAGCGCGGAGTTCGAACACCGGGGAGCTGTTTTTT. Translated: CASSLARSSNTGELFF.

This chain connects TRBV3-1 to TRBJ2-2; TRBD1 matches 8 bases. This CDR3 is built from 17 residues. Germline CDR1 reads LGHDT; CDR2 reads YNNKEL (reference sequence). J was trimmed by 7 bases and V by 2 bases; bases with no gene match: 12. The CDR3 DNA is TGTGCCAGCAGCCAATGGACAGGGCAAGGGGCTTTCGGGGAGCTGTTTTTT. Its translation: CASSQWTGQGAFGELFF.

The chain couples TRBV20-1 to TRBJ2-1; TRBD2 matches 13 bases. The germline CDR1 and CDR2 sequences are DFQATT and SNEGSKA (reference sequence). After removal of 8 bases from V and 0 bases from J, the junction contained 7 bases not matched to a gene. The CDR3 sequence is 16 residues long. CDR3 nucleotides: TGCAGTTGGGAGGGACTAGCGGGGAGCTCCTACAATGAGCAGTTCTTC. Its protein product is CSWEGLAGSSYNEQFF.

In its sample, this clonotype was seen a few times. This rearrangement joins TRBV25-1 to TRBJ1-3; D uncertain. This CDR3 is 16 amino acids long. V was cut by 2 bases and J by 0 bases, with 11 bases left in between. The germline V gene encodes CDR1 MGHDK and CDR2 SYGVNS. The CDR3 DNA follows: TGTGCCAGCAGTGAACCCGACGGATTCTCTGGAAACACCATATATTTT. Protein: CASSEPDGFSGNTIYF.

This clonotype occurred many times. The genes are TRBV12-3 or TRBV12-4 and TRBJ1-5; 7 bases agree with TRBD1. The CDR3 runs to 13 residues. V gave up 6 bases and J gave up 4 bases; unmatched junction bases: 3. The CDR3 spells CASRSTGNQPQHF. The CDR3 region has the DNA TGTGCCAGCAGATCGACAGGGAATCAGCCCCAGCATTTT.

This chain links TRBV2 with TRBJ2-7; D is possibly TRBD1 (7 bases). Trimming left V 4 bases short and J 2 bases short, with 12 bases between. The CDR3 runs to 14 residues. Looked up from germline, CDR1 is SNHLY and CDR2 is FYNNEI. The CDR3 bases are TGTGCCAGCAGTGCAGGGGGGCCTACCTACGAGCAGTACTTC. Translation gives CASSAGGPTYEQYF.

This clonotype has only a few counts. This chain uses TRBV28 with TRBJ2-6; D is unclear. The V and J ends lost 8 bases and 2 bases respectively, with 19 bases between them. Germline CDR1 MDHEN, CDR2 SYDVKM. This CDR3 has 17 amino acids. This CDR3 is CASRTSKGSTGANVLTF. The CDR3 DNA reads as TGTGCCAGCCGCACTTCGAAGGGTTCCACTGGGGCCAACGTCCTGACTTTC.

V usage is TRBV7-2 and J usage is TRBJ1-1; D is unclear. The germline V gene encodes CDR1 SGHTA and CDR2 FQGNSA. Trimming shortened V by 5 bases and J by 11 bases, and 12 bases separated the two germline ends. There are 11 residues in the CDR3. The DNA for the CDR3 is TGTGCCAGCAGCCTGGCCTGGAGGGCTTTCTTT. Translated: CASSLAWRAFF.

This clonotype turned up a few times. The genes are TRBV11-2 and TRBJ2-1; D ambiguous. Per germline, CDR1 SGHAT and CDR2 FQNNGV. V lost 5 bases to trimming and J lost 6 bases, with 5 bases between them. The CDR3 runs 11 residues. The CDR3 DNA sequence: TGTGCCAGCAGCCACGTCAATGAGCAGTTCTTC. Its translation is CASSHVNEQFF.

The chain has TRBV6-4 and TRBJ2-1; 11 bases are shared with TRBD2. V trimming: 0 bases; J trimming: 7 bases; junction bases outside the gene matches: 2. The CDR3 spans 15 residues. Germline V gene sequence: CDR1 MRHNA, CDR2 SNTAGT. Here the CDR3 reads CASSDSPSGGNEQFF. The CDR3 DNA reads TGTGCCAGCAGTGACTCGCCTAGCGGGGGGAATGAGCAGTTCTTC.

This clonotype was recorded a few times. The rearrangement links TRBV28 to TRBJ2-2; unclear D gene. This CDR3 comprises 14 residues. Trimming took 7 bases from V and 4 from J, leaving 13 bases between them. Germline CDR1 reads MDHEN; CDR2 reads SYDVKM. CDR3 residues: CASTPDRVTGELFF. The CDR3 nucleotides are TGTGCCAGCACCCCCGATAGGGTCACCGGGGAGCTGTTTTTT.

In the case of this clonotype: Its ends do not fully match the called genes, so a read error is possible. The rearrangement links TRBV5-4 to TRBJ2-6; D gene unclear. This CDR3 spans 16 amino acids. Looked up from germline, CDR1 is SGHNT and CDR2 is YYREEE (reference sequence). CDR3 sequence (DNA): TGTGCCAGCAGTTTGGACGGTCCCTCTGGGGCCAACGTCCTGACTTTC. This codes for CASSLDGPSGANVLTF.

The V and J genes are TRBV6-2 or TRBV6-3 and TRBJ2-7, with D hard to call. The CDR3 extends over 14 amino acids. CDR1 is MNHEY and CDR2 is SVGEGT in the germline V gene. The V and J ends lost 3 bases and 3 bases respectively, with 12 bases between them. The DNA for the CDR3 is TGTGCCAGCAGTTATCAGCTAAAGTACTACGAGCAGTACTTC. Amino acids: CASSYQLKYYEQYF.

J is TRBJ2-7 and V is TRBV20-1, with TRBD2 identical over 10 bases. V shed 0 bases and J 3 bases; nucleotides not matched to a gene: 2. The CDR3 has 14 residues. Germline CDR1 and CDR2: DFQATT and SNEGSKA (reference sequence). CDR3 coding DNA: TGCAGTGCTAGAGAACTAGCGGGATACTACGAGCAGTACTTC. It specifies CSARELAGYYEQYF.

At least ten counts were recorded for this clonotype. The rearrangement links TRBV4-1 to TRBJ2-1, with D uncertain. Trimming took off 0 bases at V and 10 bases at J, with 13 bases between the two ends. The germline V gene has CDR1 MGHRA and CDR2 YSYEKL. This CDR3 contains 14 residues. Here the CDR3 reads CASSQEVVRAEQFF. In DNA form, the CDR3 reads TGCGCCAGCAGCCAAGAGGTAGTTCGGGCGGAGCAGTTCTTC.

This clonotype has at least ten counts. The CDR3 DNA sequence: TGTGCCAGCACCTCTACTCAAACGCAGTATTTT. Translated, it gives CASTSTQTQYF. The chain joins TRBV6-1 to TRBJ2-3; D not resolved. Germline V CDR1 and CDR2: MNHNS, SASEGT. V lost 7 bases and J lost 9, with 11 bases in between. The CDR3 has 11 residues.